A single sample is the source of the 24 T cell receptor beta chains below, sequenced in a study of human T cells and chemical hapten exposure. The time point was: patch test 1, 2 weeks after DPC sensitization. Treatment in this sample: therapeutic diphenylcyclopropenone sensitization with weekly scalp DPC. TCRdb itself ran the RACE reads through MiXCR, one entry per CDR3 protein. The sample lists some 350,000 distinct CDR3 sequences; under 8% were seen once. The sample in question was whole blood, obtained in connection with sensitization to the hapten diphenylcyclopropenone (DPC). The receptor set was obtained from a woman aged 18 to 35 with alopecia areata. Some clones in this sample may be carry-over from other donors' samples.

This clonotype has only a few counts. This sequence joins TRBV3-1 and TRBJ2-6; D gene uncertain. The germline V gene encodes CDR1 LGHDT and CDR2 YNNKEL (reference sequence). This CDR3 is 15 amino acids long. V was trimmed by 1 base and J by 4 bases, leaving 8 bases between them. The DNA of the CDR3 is TGTGCCAGCAGCCAAGGTGCCGCCGGGGCCAACGTCCTGACTTTC. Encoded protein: CASSQGAAGANVLTF.

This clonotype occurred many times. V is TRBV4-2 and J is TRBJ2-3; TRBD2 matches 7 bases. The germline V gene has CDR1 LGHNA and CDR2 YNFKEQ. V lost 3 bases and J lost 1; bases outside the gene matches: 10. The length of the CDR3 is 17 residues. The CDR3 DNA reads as TGTGCCAGCAGCCAGTCCCGCGGGGGAGGAGGCACAGATACGCAGTATTTT. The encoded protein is CASSQSRGGGGTDTQYF.

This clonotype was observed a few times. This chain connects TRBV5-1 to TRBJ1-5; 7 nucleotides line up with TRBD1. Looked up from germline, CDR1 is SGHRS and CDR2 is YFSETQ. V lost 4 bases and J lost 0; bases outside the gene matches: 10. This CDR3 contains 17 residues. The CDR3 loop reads CASSDGTDPYSNQPQHF. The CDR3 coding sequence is TGCGCCAGCAGCGATGGGACAGACCCTTATAGCAATCAGCCCCAGCATTTT.

The CDR3 is CATNGGAREQFF. The DNA for the CDR3 is TGTGCCACAAACGGGGGGGCGAGGGAGCAGTTCTTC. V and J are TRBV6-1 and TRBJ2-1, with 8 nucleotides matching TRBD2. Germline lookup yields CDR1 MNHNS and CDR2 SASEGT. The trim removed 10 bases at V and 10 bases at J, leaving 9 bases unmatched. The CDR3 length is 12 residues.

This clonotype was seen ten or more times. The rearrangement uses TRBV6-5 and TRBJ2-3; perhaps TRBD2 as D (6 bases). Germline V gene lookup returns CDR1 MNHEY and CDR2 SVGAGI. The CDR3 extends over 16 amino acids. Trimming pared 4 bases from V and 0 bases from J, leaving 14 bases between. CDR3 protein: CASSSGTGPSTDTQYF. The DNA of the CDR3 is TGTGCCAGCAGTTCCGGGACTGGACCTAGCACAGATACGCAGTATTTT.

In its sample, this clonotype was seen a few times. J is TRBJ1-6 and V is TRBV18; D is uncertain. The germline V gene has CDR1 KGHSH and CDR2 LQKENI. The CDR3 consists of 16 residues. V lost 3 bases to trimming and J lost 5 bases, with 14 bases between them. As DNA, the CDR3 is TGTGCCAGCTCACCGTTTGAAACATCTCATAATTCACCCCTCCACTTT. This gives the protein CASSPFETSHNSPLHF.

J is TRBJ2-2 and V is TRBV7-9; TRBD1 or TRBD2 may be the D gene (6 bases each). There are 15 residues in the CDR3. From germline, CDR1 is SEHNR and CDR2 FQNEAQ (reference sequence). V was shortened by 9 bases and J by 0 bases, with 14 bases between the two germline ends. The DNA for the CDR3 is TGTGCCAGAGGGCAGGAGGGGGCGAACACCGGGGAGCTGTTTTTT. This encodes CARGQEGANTGELFF.

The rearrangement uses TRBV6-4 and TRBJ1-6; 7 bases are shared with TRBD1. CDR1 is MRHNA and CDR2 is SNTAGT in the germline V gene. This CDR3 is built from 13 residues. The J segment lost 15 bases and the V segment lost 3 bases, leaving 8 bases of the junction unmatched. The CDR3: CASSEATGTVLHF. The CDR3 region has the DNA TGTGCCAGCAGTGAAGCTACCGGGACAGTCCTCCACTTT.

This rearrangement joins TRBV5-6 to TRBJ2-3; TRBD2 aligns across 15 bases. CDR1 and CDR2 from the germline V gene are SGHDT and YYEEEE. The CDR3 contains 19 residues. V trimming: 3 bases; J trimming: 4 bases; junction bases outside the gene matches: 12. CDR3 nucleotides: TGTGCCAGCAGCTGGACTAGCGGGGGGGCCCGCTACCCCCCAGATACGCAGTATTTT. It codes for CASSWTSGGARYPPDTQYF.

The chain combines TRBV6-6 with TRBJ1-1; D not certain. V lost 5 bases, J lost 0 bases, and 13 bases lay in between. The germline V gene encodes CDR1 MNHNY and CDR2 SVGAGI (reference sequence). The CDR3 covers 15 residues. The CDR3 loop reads CASSPLTLMNTEAFF. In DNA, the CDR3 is TGTGCCAGCAGTCCTCTGACACTCATGAACACTGAAGCTTTCTTT.

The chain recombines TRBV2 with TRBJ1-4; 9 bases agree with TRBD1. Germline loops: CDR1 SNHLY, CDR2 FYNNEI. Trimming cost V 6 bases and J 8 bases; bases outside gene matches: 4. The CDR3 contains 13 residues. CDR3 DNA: TGTGCCAGCAGAGGGACAGGGAGCGAAAAACTGTTTTTT. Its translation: CASRGTGSEKLFF.

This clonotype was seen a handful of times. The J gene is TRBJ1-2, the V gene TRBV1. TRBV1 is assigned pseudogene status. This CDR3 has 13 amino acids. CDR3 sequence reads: CTRPGLGGYGYTF. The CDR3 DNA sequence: TGCACCCGACCGGGCCTAGGGGGCTATGGCTACACCTTC.

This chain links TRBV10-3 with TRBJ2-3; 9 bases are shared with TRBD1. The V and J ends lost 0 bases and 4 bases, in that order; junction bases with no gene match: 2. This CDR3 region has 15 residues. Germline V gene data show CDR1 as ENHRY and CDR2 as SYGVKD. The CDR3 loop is CAISESGQGADTQYF. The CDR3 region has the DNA TGTGCCATCAGTGAGTCGGGACAGGGTGCAGATACGCAGTATTTT.

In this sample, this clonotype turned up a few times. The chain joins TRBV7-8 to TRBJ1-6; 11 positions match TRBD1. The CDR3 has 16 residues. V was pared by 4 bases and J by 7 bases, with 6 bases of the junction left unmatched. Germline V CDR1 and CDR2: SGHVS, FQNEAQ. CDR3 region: CASSSGQGAWNSPLHF. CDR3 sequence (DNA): TGTGCCAGCAGCTCAGGACAGGGGGCTTGGAATTCACCCCTCCACTTT.

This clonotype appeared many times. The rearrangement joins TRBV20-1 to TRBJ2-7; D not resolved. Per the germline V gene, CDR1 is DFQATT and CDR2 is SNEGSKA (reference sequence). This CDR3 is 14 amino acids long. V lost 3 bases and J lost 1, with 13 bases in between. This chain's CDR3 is CSARPSAGSYEQYF. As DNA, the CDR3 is TGCAGTGCTAGGCCCTCGGCAGGTTCCTACGAGCAGTACTTC.

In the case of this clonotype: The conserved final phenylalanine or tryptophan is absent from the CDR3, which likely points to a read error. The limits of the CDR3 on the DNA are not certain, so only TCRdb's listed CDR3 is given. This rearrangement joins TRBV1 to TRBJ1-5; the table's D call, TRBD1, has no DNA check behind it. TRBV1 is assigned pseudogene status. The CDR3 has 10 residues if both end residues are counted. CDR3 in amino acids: CTSSHLLLSP.

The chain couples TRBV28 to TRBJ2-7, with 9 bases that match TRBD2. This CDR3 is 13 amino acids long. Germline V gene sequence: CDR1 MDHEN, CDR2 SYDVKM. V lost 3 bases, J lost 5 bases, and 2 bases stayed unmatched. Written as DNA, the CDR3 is TGTGCCAGCAGTTTGGGGACTAGCAACGAGCAGTACTTC. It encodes CASSLGTSNEQYF.

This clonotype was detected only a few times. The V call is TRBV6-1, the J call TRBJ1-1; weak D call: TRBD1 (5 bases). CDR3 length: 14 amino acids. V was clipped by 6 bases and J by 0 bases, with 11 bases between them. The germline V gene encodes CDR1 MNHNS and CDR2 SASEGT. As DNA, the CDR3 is TGTGCCAGCAGAAAGGGACGGATGAACACTGAAGCTTTCTTT. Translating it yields CASRKGRMNTEAFF.

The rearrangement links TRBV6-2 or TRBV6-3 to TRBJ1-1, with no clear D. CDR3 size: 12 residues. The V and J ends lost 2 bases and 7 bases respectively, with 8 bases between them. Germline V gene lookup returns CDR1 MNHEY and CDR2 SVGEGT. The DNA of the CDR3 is TGTGCCAGCAGTTACAACCAGATTGAAGCTTTCTTT. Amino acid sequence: CASSYNQIEAFF.

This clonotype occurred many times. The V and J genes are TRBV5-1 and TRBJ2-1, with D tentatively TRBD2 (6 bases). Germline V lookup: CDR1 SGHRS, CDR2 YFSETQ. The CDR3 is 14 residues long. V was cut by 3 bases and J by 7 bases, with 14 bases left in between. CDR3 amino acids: CASSWGGGKNEQFF. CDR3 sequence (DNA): TGCGCCAGCAGCTGGGGAGGCGGAAAAAATGAGCAGTTCTTC.

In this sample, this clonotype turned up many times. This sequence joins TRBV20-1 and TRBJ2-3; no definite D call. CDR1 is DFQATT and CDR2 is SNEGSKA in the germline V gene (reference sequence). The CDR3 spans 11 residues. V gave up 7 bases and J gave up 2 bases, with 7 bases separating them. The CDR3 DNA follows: TGCAGTGGCCAAATCACAGATACGCAGTATTTT. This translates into CSGQITDTQYF.

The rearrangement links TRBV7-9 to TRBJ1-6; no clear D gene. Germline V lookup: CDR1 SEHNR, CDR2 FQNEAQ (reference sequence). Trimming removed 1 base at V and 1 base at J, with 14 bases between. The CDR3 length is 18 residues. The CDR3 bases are TGTGCCAGCAGCTTAGATGAGGCAGTTCTTTCCTATAATTCACCCCTCCACTTT. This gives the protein CASSLDEAVLSYNSPLHF.

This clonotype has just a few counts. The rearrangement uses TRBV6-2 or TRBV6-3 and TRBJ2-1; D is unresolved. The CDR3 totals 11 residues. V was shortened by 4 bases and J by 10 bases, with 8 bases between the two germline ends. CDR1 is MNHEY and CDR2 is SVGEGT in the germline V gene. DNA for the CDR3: TGTGCCAGCAGTTTCTCTATAGAGCAGTTCTTC. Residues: CASSFSIEQFF.

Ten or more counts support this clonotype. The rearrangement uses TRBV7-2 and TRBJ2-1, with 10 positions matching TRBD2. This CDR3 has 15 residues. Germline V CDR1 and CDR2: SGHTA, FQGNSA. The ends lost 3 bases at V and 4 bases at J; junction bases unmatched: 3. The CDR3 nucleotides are TGTGCCAGCAGCTTCAGCGGGGGGGATTACAATGAGCAGTTCTTC. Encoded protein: CASSFSGGDYNEQFF.